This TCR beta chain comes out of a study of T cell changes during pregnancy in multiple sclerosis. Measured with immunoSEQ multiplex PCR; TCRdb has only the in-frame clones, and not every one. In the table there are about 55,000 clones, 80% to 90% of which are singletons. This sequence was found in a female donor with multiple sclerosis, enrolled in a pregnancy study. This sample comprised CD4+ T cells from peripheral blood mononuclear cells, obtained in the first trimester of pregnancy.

The CDR3 loop is CASSRGTGVNEQFF. The DNA for the CDR3 is TGTGCCAGCAGCCGCGGGACAGGGGTGAATGAGCAGTTCTTC. The chain is built from TRBV5-8 and TRBJ2-1; 10 bases are a match to TRBD1. Germline-derived CDR1 and CDR2 are SGHTS and YDEGEE. This CDR3 is built from 14 residues. The V gene end was trimmed by 4 bases and the J gene end by 7 bases; junction bases not matched to a gene: 5.